This TCR beta chain derives from a study of shared clonotypes between healthy human individuals. Study-wide points: Several donors showed sharing of about 5.5% of naive CD4 clonotypes. Limited genetic and exposure-history diversity came from having few donors. Depth of sequencing was expected to influence donor clonotype sharing.

Profiling relied on immunoSEQ multiplex PCR, and the TCRdb table lists in-frame clones only, not all of them. This table has 950,000 to 1,100,000 clones, 78% appearing once. The study separated CD4+ cells into CD45RA+ naive and CD45RA-negative memory subsets. A remark on this clone: Its matching antigen is unknown.

In germline, CDR1 is MNHEY, CDR2 SVGAGI. Germline trimming cut 6 bases from V and 1 base from J; bases unmatched to any gene: 5. The CDR3 runs to 15 residues. This receptor was identified in a man younger than 35 in good health. Some clones in this sample may be carry-over from other donors' samples. Sequencing input: memory CD4+ T cells from PBMCs. Subset: CD45RA-negative fraction. This rearrangement joins TRBV6-5 to TRBJ2-1, with TRBD2 identical over 8 bases. The CDR3 DNA reads as TGTGCCAGCAGATCGGCGGGAGGATCCTACAATGAGCAGTTCTTC. Amino acid sequence: CASRSAGGSYNEQFF.